What follows are 14 T cell receptor beta chains derived from one specimen sequenced in a study of T cells after yellow fever vaccination. TCRdb fed the 5' RACE reads into MiXCR, producing one record per CDR3 protein. This table has fewer than 450,000 distinct CDR3 sequences, around 8.1% appearing once. The starting material was PBMCs, obtained roughly 47 days after the first yellow fever vaccination. These receptor sequences come from a man aged 18 to 35 who received the YFV17D yellow fever vaccine.

This sequence joins TRBV7-2 and TRBJ1-2; 7 bases are a match to TRBD1. Germline CDR1 SGHTA, CDR2 FQGNSA. V was clipped by 2 bases and J by 6 bases; unmatched bases: 9. The CDR3 extends over 15 amino acids. As DNA, the CDR3 is TGTGCCAGCAGCTTACAGGGGGGTACGAATGATGGCTACACCTTC. Translating it yields CASSLQGGTNDGYTF. Full variable domain (outside the CDR3, taken from reference TRBV7-2 and TRBJ1-2): GAGVSQSPSNKVTEKGKDVELRCDPISGHTALYWYRQSLGQGLEFLIYFQGNSAPDKSGLPSDRFSAERTGGSVSTLTIQRTQQEDSAVYLCASSLQGGTNDGYTFGSGTRLTVV.

The genes are TRBV2 and TRBJ1-5; 10 positions agree with TRBD1. Germline CDR1 reads SNHLY; CDR2 reads FYNNEI. The CDR3 is 13 residues long. V shed 7 bases, J shed 7 bases, and the junction held 4 bases outside the gene matches. The CDR3 DNA is TGTGCCAGCACCGGGACAGGGGAACAGCCCCAGCATTTT. Translating it yields CASTGTGEQPQHF.

This clonotype has ten or more counts. This chain links TRBV3-1 with TRBJ2-5; D not certain. Germline V gene data show CDR1 as LGHDT and CDR2 as YNNKEL (reference sequence). This CDR3 has 12 residues. Trimming left V 0 bases short and J 1 base short, with 0 bases between. The CDR3 here is CASSQDQETQYF. CDR3 bases: TGTGCCAGCAGCCAAGACCAAGAGACCCAGTACTTC.

The chain combines TRBV7-9 with TRBJ1-5; D ambiguous. CDR3 length: 15 residues. The germline V gene has CDR1 SEHNR and CDR2 FQNEAQ (reference sequence). The V end was cut by 4 bases, the J end by 5 bases, with 15 bases between. CDR3 nucleotide sequence: TGTGCCAGCAGCTACACGGGGAGCCCCCATCAGCCCCAGCATTTT. It codes for CASSYTGSPHQPQHF.

This clonotype was seen a few times. This rearrangement joins TRBV7-2 to TRBJ2-1, with D perhaps matching TRBD1 (6 bases). The CDR3 is 15 amino acids. Germline V lookup: CDR1 SGHTA, CDR2 FQGNSA. V lost 1 base to trimming and J lost 8 bases, with 15 bases between them. CDR3 in DNA: TGTGCCAGCAGCTTAGGGACAGTACCCAGCGATGAGCAGTTCTTC. Protein sequence: CASSLGTVPSDEQFF.

This clonotype was counted between two and nine times. The chain combines TRBV9 with TRBJ1-5; D call uncertain. Trimming pared 2 bases from V and 4 bases from J, leaving 7 bases between. The CDR3 contains 13 residues. Germline V lookup: CDR1 SGDLS, CDR2 YYNGEE. The CDR3 spells CASSVKPNQPQHF. CDR3 nucleotides: TGTGCCAGCAGCGTGAAGCCAAATCAGCCCCAGCATTTT.

The chain couples TRBV6-5 to TRBJ2-3; 7 bases agree with TRBD2. This CDR3 has 15 residues. The V segment lost 0 bases and the J segment 4 bases; nucleotides outside the gene matches: 4. Looked up from germline, CDR1 is MNHEY and CDR2 is SVGAGI. The CDR3 here is CASSYSGGRADTQYF. The CDR3 coding sequence is TGTGCCAGCAGTTACTCCGGGGGGAGGGCAGATACGCAGTATTTT.

The chain joins TRBV6-5 to TRBJ2-1; D possibly corresponds to TRBD2 (5 bases). CDR1 and CDR2 (germline): MNHEY, SVGAGI. Trimming pared 6 bases from V and 8 bases from J, leaving 8 bases between. This CDR3 contains 11 residues. This chain's CDR3 is CASRTRDEQFF. The CDR3 nucleotides read TGTGCCAGCAGAACGAGGGATGAGCAGTTCTTC.

Details on this clonotype: One end of the junction is discordant with germline, which a read error may explain. V is TRBV12-3 or TRBV12-4 and J is TRBJ2-2, with TRBD1 identical over 9 bases. This CDR3 comprises 17 residues. This chain's CDR3 is CACSLVGTGWSTGELFF. The CDR3 DNA is TGTGCCTGCAGTTTAGTAGGGACAGGGTGGAGCACCGGGGAGCTGTTTTTT.

This clonotype was observed a few times. This chain uses TRBV3-1 with TRBJ2-1; 8 bases map to TRBD1. V was pared by 1 base and J by 10 bases, with 12 bases of the junction left unmatched. From germline, CDR1 is LGHDT and CDR2 YNNKEL (reference sequence). The CDR3 covers 16 residues. The DNA for the CDR3 is TGTGCCAGCAGCCAAGTGCCCGAGACAGGGGTAAGCGAGCAGTTCTTC. The encoded protein is CASSQVPETGVSEQFF.

V is TRBV6-2 or TRBV6-3 and J is TRBJ2-7; D is possibly TRBD1 or TRBD2 (6 bases each). The CDR3 loop spans 17 amino acids. V dropped 6 bases and J dropped 2 bases, with 23 bases sitting between them. Germline assignment: CDR1 MNHEY and CDR2 SVGEGT. The CDR3 coding sequence is TGTGCCAGCAGCCGAGTGCCGGGGCCAGGGGAGGCCTACGAGCAGTACGTC. As protein: CASSRVPGPGEAYEQYV.

The rearrangement uses TRBV12-3 or TRBV12-4 and TRBJ1-5; no clear D. V was pared by 9 bases and J by 0 bases, with 6 bases between. The CDR3 runs 12 residues. The CDR3 DNA sequence: TGTGCCAGTCGCACTAGCAATCAGCCCCAGCATTTT. This encodes CASRTSNQPQHF.

This clonotype was counted between two and nine times. V gene TRBV27 combines with J gene TRBJ1-1; 7 nucleotides match TRBD1. From germline, CDR1 is MNHEY and CDR2 SMNVEV (reference sequence). The CDR3 consists of 15 residues. V dropped 5 bases and J dropped 1; count of bases not matched to a gene: 7. The CDR3 region has the DNA TGTGCCAGCAGTATCCACAGGGGCAGGAACACTGAAGCTTTCTTT. Its protein is CASSIHRGRNTEAFF.

The V and J genes are TRBV19 and TRBJ2-1; 10 bases are shared with TRBD2. The CDR3 is 19 residues long. The V gene end was trimmed by 1 base and the J gene end by 0 bases; junction bases not matched to a gene: 9. Germline-derived CDR1 and CDR2 are LNHDA and SQIVND (reference sequence). The CDR3 here is CASSIVSSGGYSSYNEQFF. In DNA, the CDR3 is TGTGCCAGTAGTATAGTGAGTAGCGGGGGGTACAGCTCCTACAATGAGCAGTTCTTC.